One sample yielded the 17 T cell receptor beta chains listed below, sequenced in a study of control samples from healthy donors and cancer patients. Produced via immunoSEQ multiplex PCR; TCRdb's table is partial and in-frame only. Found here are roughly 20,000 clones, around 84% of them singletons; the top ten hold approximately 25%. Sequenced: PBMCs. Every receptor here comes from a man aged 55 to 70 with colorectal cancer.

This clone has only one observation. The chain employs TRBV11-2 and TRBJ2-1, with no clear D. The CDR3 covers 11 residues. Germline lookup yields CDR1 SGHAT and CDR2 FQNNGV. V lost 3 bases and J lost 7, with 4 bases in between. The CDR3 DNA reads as TGTGCCAGCAGCTTCATTAATGAGCAGTTCTTC. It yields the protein CASSFINEQFF.

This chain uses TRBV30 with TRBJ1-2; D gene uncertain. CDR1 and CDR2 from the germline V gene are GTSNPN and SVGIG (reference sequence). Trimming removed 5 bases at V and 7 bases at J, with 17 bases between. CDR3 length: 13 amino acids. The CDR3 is CAWSVGGQSGYTF. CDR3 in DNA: TGTGCCTGGTCAGTGGGCGGTCAGAGTGGCTACACCTTC.

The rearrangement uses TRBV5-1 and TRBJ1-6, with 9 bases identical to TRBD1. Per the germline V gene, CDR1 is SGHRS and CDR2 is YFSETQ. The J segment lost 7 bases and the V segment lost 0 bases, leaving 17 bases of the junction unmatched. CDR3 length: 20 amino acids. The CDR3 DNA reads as TGCGCCAGCAGCTTGGATTCCGGGACAGGGTCTTTCTCCAGGAATTCACCCCTCCACTTT. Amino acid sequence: CASSLDSGTGSFSRNSPLHF.

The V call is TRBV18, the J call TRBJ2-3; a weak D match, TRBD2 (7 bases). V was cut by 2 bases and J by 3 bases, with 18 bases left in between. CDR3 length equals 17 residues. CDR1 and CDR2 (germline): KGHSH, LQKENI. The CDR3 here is CASSPVRGGGETDTQYF. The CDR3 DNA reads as TGTGCCAGCTCACCAGTCAGAGGCGGGGGCGAAACAGATACGCAGTATTTT. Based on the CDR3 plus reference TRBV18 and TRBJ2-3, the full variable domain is NAGVMQNPRHLVRRRGQEARLRCSPMKGHSHVYWYRQLPEEGLKFMVYLQKENIIDESGMPKERFSAEFPKEGPSILRIQQVVRGDSAAYFCASSPVRGGGETDTQYFGPGTRLTVL.

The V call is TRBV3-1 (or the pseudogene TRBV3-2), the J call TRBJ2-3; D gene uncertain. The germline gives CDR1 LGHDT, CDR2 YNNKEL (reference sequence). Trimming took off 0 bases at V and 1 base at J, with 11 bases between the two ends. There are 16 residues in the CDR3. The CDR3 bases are TGTGCCAGCAGCCAAGATGGTCCAGGCCGCACAGATACGCAGTATTTT. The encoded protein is CASSQDGPGRTDTQYF.

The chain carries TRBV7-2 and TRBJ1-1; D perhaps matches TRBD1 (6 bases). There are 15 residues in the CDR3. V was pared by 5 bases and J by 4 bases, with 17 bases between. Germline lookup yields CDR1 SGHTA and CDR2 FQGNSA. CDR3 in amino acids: CASSLVGGVSTEAFF. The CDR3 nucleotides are TGTGCCAGCAGCCTAGTGGGGGGCGTGAGCACTGAAGCTTTCTTT.

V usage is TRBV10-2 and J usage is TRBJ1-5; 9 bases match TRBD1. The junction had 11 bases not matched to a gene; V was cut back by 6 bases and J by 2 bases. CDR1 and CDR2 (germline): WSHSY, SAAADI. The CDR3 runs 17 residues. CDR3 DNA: TGCGCCAGCAGCTCCGGGACAGGGACGATTGGCAATCAGCCCCAGCATTTT. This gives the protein CASSSGTGTIGNQPQHF.

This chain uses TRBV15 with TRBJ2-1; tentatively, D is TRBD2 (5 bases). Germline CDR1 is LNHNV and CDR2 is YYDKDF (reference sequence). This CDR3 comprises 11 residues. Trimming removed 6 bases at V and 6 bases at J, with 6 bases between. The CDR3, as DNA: TGTGCCACCAGTCGGGGCAATGAGCAGTTCTTC. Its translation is CATSRGNEQFF.

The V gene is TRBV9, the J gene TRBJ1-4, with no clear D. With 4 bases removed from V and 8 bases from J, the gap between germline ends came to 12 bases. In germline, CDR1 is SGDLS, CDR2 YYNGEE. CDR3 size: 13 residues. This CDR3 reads CASSPSVAEKLFF. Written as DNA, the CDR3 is TGTGCCAGCAGCCCCTCAGTTGCGGAAAAACTGTTTTTT.

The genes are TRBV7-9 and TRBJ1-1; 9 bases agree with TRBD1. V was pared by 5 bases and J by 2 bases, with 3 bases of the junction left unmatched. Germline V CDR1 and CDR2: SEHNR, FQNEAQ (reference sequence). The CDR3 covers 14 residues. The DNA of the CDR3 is TGTGCCAGCAGCCCGGACAGGGGAAACACTGAAGCTTTCTTT. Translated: CASSPDRGNTEAFF.

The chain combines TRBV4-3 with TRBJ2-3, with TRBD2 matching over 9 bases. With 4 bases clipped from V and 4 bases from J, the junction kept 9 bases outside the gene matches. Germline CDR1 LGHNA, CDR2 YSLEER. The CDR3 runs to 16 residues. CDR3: CASSPLAGGPSDTQYF. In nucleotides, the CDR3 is TGCGCCAGCAGCCCCCTCGCGGGGGGGCCGTCAGATACGCAGTATTTT.

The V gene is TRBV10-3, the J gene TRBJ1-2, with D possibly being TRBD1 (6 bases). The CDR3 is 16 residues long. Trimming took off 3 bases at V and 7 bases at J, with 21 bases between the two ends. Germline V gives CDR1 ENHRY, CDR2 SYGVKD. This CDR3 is CAISDYSGTQGGGYTF. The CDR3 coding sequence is TGTGCCATCAGTGACTACTCGGGGACGCAAGGGGGTGGCTACACCTTC.

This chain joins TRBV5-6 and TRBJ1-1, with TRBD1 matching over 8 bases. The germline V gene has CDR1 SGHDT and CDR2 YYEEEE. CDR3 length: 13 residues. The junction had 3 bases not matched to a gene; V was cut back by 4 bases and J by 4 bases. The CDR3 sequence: CASSGQGATEAFF. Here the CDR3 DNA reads TGTGCCAGCAGCGGCCAGGGGGCCACTGAAGCTTTCTTT.

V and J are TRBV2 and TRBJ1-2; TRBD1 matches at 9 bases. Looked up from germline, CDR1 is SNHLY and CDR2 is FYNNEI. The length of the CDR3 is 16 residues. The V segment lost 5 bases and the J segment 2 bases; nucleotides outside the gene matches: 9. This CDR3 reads CASSPFGTGQNYGYTF. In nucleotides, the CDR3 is TGTGCCAGCAGTCCTTTTGGGACAGGGCAAAACTATGGCTACACCTTC.

The CDR3 spells CASRTGTAPYEQYF. Here the CDR3 DNA reads TGTGCCAGCAGGACCGGGACAGCCCCTTACGAGCAGTACTTC. The chain uses TRBV5-4 and TRBJ2-7, with 7 bases fitting TRBD1. The CDR3 covers 14 residues. Per germline, CDR1 SGHNT and CDR2 YYREEE (reference sequence). V trimming: 5 bases; J trimming: 4 bases; junction bases outside the gene matches: 9.

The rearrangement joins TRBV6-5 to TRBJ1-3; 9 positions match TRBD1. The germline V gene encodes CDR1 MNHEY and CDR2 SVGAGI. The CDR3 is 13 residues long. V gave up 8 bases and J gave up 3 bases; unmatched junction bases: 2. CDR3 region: CASYRGLGNTIYF. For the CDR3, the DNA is TGTGCCAGCTACAGGGGGCTTGGAAACACCATATATTTT.

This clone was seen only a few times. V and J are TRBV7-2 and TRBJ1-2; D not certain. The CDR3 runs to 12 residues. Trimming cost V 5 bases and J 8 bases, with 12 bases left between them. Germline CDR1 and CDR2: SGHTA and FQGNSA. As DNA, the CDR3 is TGTGCCAGCAGCGCCGCGGCCTTGGGCTACACCTTC. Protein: CASSAAALGYTF.